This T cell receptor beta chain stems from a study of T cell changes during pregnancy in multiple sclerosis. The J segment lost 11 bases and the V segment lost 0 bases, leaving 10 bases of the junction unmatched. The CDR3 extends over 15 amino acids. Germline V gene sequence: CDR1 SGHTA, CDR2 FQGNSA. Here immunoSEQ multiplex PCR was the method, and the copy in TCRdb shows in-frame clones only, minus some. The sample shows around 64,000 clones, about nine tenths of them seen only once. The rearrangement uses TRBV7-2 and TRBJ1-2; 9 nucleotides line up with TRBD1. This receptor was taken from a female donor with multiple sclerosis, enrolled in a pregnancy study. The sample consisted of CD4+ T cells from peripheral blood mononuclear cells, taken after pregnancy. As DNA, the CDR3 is TGTGCCAGCAGCTTAGCCGCGACAGGGGGGAGAGGGTACACCTTC. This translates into CASSLAATGGRGYTF.